This T cell receptor beta chain is drawn from a study of T cell responses to AZD1222 COVID-19 vaccine. Germline V lookup: CDR1 SGHRS, CDR2 YFSETQ. The CDR3 has 15 residues. V dropped 0 bases and J dropped 5; count of bases not matched to a gene: 6. Assay used: immunoSEQ multiplex PCR; TCRdb lists only in-frame clones, some missing. The sample includes about 120,000 clones, 88% of them seen just once. Sequenced material: peripheral blood, taken on day 0 of AZD1222 vaccination. The chain has TRBV5-1 and TRBJ2-7; 9 nucleotides line up with TRBD1. This sequence originates from an adult in good health. CDR3 amino acids: CASSLEGTGKNEQYF. The CDR3 DNA reads TGCGCCAGCAGCTTGGAAGGGACAGGGAAGAACGAGCAGTACTTC.